This entry describes one T cell receptor beta chain. Its antigen remains unidentified. Per-nucleotide qualities are absent, and no much larger clonotype sits a single base away. The library was prepared using multiplex PCR. Sequenced on an Illumina HiSeq 4000. CDR3 regions were amplified by Arm-PCR with iRepertoire HTBI primers to construct TCR beta libraries. Gel purification was performed on PCR products prior to sequencing. The paper's data handling went like this. Gene usage analysis of CDR3 amino acid clonotypes relied on the 55 to 80 TRBV and around 13 TRBJ segments identified across samples. COPE and FqMerger were used to merge filtered high-quality paired reads into contigs. BLAST was used to align contigs to the IMGT TRBV, TRBD and TRBJ reference genes, and CDR3 was defined following IMGT. Highly expanded clones were defined as clonotypes with a frequency above 0.1%. Shannon entropy served as the measure of repertoire diversity, while the Gini coefficient captured V-J evenness. A clonotype found in more than one individual was treated as public. The public reads were quality trimmed at Q25 with fastp and then assembled into clones with MiXCR by TCRdb, keeping productive beta chains. Each CDR3 protein appears once, grouped with its most common genes and DNA. It is TCRdb's table, rather than the study itself, that gives the V and J calls and clone size. Within this sample are approximately 350,000 distinct CDR3 sequences, with approximately 12% of them counted one time only. The ten biggest clones cover about 19% of the sample.

The data were obtained in a study of regulatory T cells in long-lasting Graves disease (dated by TCRdb to the early 2020s). With respect to the entire study: Antithyroid drugs had been taken for less than 3 months by newly diagnosed Graves' disease patients. Persistent Graves' disease patients were compared with newly diagnosed Graves' disease patients by peripheral blood TCR sequencing and RNA sequencing. The study was registered as a clinical trial and conducted in China. A total of 33 samples underwent TCR sequencing: some 13 from persistent and around 20 from newly diagnosed Graves' disease patients.

General study outcomes and caveats: The small sample size was acknowledged by the authors as a limitation that may reduce accuracy. Compared with newly diagnosed patients, patients with persistent Graves' disease had lower TCR Shannon entropy and fewer highly expanded clones, which suggests clonal expansion. More public clonotypes were shared among persistent patients (roughly 2,700) than among newly diagnosed patients (966). Only the TCR beta chain was sequenced and analyzed. Only peripheral blood was studied, because thyroid tissue, the primary lesion, was inaccessible. TRBV28, TRBJ1-2 and TRBJ2-5 were preferentially used in persistent disease, while TRBV20-1 and TRBJ2-1 were favored in newly diagnosed disease.

From a lookup of the germline V gene (reference sequence), CDR1 and CDR2 are LNHDA and SQIVND. Spanning cysteine to phenylalanine, the CDR3 consists of 15 amino acids. CDR3 DNA is the only sequence kept; it has 45 bases, read in frame from the first base. V and J are truncated by 6 bases and 5 bases respectively, leaving an intervening sequence of 19 bases. This specimen's time point label, per the study, means: newly diagnosed GD, antithyroid drugs for less than 3 months. For both TCR sequencing and RNA sequencing, RNA was extracted from PBMCs using TRIzol. The diagnosis of Graves' disease was made according to American Thyroid Association guidelines. Patients were recruited from an endocrinology department in Xi'an, China. From each patient, approximately 10 milliliters of peripheral blood was collected into an EDTA anticoagulant tube. Ficoll Paque Plus density gradient separation was used to isolate PBMCs, and no additional T cell sorting was done. An Agilent 2100 Bioanalyzer and agarose gel were used to check RNA quality, and a NanoDrop 2000 was used to measure RNA concentration.

These sequences were also reported in another study, on T cells in Graves' hyperthyroidism and ophthalmopathy. Per the second study: Graves' hyperthyroidism was defined as stable when no progression to ophthalmopathy occurred over 18 months of follow-up. Hyperthyroidism patients were aged 18 to 65 years and newly diagnosed, with disease duration of less than 2 months. Any patient with an uncontrolled infection, another autoimmune disease, pregnancy or lactation was excluded. Diagnoses relied on clinical symptoms, serum thyroxine and TRAb, thyroid ultrasound and orbital computed tomography. The first round of RT-PCR for the TCR CDR3 was performed with the HTBI primer set and the Qiagen OneStep RT-PCR kit. Blood samples also contained most of the expanded thyroid clonotypes (frequency above 0.001), which suggests that blood repertoires may reflect thyroid immune responses. Ophthalmopathy was separated from stable hyperthyroidism by a 13 V-J signature model, with around 90% sensitivity and approximately 81% specificity obtained in cross-validation and 80%/75% obtained in testing. During validation, the model predicted progression to ophthalmopathy a median of approximately 7 months ahead of onset, with more than 55% sensitivity and 72.22% specificity. To identify TCR V-J signatures that set the groups apart, the researchers used a discovery cohort of 90 to 100 patients, made up of some 41 with Graves' ophthalmopathy and some 55 with stable Graves' hyperthyroidism. Whether ophthalmopathy could be predicted prospectively was tested in an independent validation cohort made up of roughly 20 hyperthyroidism patients plus 17 patients who later progressed to ophthalmopathy. The 100 discovery patients were randomly split 7:3 into training and test sets. The study also compared thyroid tissue and blood T-cell repertoires from a handful of Graves' hyperthyroidism patients. Following sampling, methimazole starting at 30 mg daily was given to hyperthyroidism patients, and high-dose intravenous methylprednisolone was given to ophthalmopathy patients. The libraries were constructed in a second round of multiplex PCR and then size-selected and purified. The libraries were sequenced on an Illumina HiSeq2000 using paired-end 100 bp reads. SOAPnuke was used to process the raw data, with reads discarded if the reads contained adapters or uncalled bases, had a mean Phred below 15, or lacked an exact constant-primer or identifier match. COPE v1.2.5 was used to merge the high-quality paired reads, and each unique nucleotide sequence was defined as a clonotype. MiTCR v1.1 was used to align the clonotypes against IMGT TRBV, TRBD and TRBJ reference segments. Analysis was restricted to V-J combinations with a frequency above 0.0001, which covered about 99% of repertoires. A TCS score was defined as the ratio of F50 (clonal expansion) to E x V (chaos), with BLOSUM62-based TCRdist applied between CDR3 peptides within each V-J. Welch's t-statistics and random forest reduced roughly 530 V-J features to 13, which were used in a naive Bayes classifier (R e1071). Sample size was not statistically predetermined, and investigators were not blinded to group allocation. The paper reports TCR Vbeta CDR3 sequencing of roughly 140 peripheral blood samples: 40 to 45 ophthalmopathy, over 70 hyperthyroidism and 17 progressor patients.

The receptor was derived from a woman between 18 and 30 years old with Graves disease. Donor details come from another sample of the same person, matched by shared clones. The sample in question was peripheral blood mononuclear cells (PBMCs), obtained at new diagnosis, from a patient treated with antithyroid drugs. The chain is made from TRBV19 and TRBJ1-1; the best D guess is TRBD1, with 6 bases matching. The CDR3: CASSSTGGRGTEAFF. DNA sequence: TGTGCCAGTAGCTCAACGGGGGGGCGGGGGACTGAAGCTTTCTTT.